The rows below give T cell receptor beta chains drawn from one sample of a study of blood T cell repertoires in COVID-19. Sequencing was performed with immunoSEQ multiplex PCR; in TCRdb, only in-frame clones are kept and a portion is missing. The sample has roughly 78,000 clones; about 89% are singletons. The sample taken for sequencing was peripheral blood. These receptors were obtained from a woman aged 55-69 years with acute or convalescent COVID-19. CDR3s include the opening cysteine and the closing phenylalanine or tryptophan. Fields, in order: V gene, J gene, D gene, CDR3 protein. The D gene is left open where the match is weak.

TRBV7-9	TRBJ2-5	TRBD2	CASSLAGVSTQYF
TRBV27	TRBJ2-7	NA	CASSTGLSSYEQYF
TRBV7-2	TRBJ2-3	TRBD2	CASSRILTSATDTQYF
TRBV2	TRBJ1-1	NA	CASSGRAGIENTEAFF
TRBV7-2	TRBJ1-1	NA	CASSFRGAEAFF
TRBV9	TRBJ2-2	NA	CASSPVYFGELFF
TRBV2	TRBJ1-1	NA	CASNVAGNTEAFF
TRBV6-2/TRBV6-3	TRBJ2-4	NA	CASSYLGQTNIQYF
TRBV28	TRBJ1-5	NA	CASSLSGDQPQHF
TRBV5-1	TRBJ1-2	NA	CASSFRSGEVVGVGYGYTF
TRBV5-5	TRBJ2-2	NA	CASSRNLGNTGELFF
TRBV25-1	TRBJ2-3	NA	CASSESGQLGTDTQYF
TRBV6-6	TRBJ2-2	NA	CASSSSRIRDTGELFF
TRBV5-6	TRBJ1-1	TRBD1	CASRETGDSTEAFF
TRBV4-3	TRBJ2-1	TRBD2	CASSQIDVRGRGDEQFF
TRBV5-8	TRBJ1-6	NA	CASSLPSPLHF
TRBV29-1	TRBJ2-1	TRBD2	CSVVRTSGLNEQFF
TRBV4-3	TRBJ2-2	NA	CASSQEDRTGELFF
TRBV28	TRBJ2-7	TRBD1	CASSSRDSSYEQYF
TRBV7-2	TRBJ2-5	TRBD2	CASSIGLAGETQYF
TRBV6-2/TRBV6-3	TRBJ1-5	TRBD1	CASSFLRTGSSPQHF
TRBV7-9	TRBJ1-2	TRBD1	CASSLEGQYTF
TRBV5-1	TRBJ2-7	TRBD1	CASSQPGQGGWSYEQYF
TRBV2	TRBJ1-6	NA	CASNGENNSPLHF
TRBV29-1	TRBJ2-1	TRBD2	CSVTHPRGTYNEQFF
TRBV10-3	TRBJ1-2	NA	CAIAGEQYYGYTF
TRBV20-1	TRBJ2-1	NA	CSARDNNEQFF
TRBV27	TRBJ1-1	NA	CASSFGGRNTEAFF
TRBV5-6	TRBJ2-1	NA	CASSLLSDSMYNEQFF
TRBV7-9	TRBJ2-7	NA	CASSSQRAGYEQYF
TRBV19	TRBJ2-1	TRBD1	CASRKGQGAFYNEQFF